Below, 25 T cell receptor beta chains from the same sample are listed, as sequenced in a study of blood T cell repertoires in COVID-19. This table comes from immunoSEQ multiplex PCR, and its TCRdb copy is limited to in-frame clones, with some not included. The sample has roughly 70,000 clones; approximately 89% are singletons. Sequenced material: peripheral blood. Receptors originate from a woman aged 45 to 65 with active COVID-19.

The chain has TRBV5-5 and TRBJ2-7, with D perhaps matching TRBD2 (5 bases). CDR1 and CDR2 (germline): SGHKS, YYEKEE (reference sequence). This CDR3 contains 12 residues. Deletions cut 7 bases from V and 2 bases from J, with 10 bases between. The CDR3 reads CASDAGTYEQYF. The CDR3 coding sequence is TGTGCCAGCGATGCGGGCACCTACGAGCAGTACTTC.

The V call is TRBV19, the J call TRBJ2-2; 10 positions match TRBD1. The germline V gene encodes CDR1 LNHDA and CDR2 SQIVND (reference sequence). The junction had 6 bases not matched to a gene; V was cut back by 5 bases and J by 6 bases. The CDR3 spans 15 residues. The CDR3 nucleotides read TGTGCCAGTAGTGTCGACAGGGGGCGCCCCGGGGAGCTGTTTTTT. Its translation: CASSVDRGRPGELFF.

The chain links TRBV27 to TRBJ2-5; D may be TRBD2 (6 bases). Trimming shortened V by 3 bases and J by 5 bases, and 10 bases separated the two germline ends. The CDR3 loop spans 13 amino acids. Germline assignment: CDR1 MNHEY and CDR2 SMNVEV (reference sequence). The DNA of the CDR3 is TGTGCCAGCAGTTTCCGGGGGATCGAGACCCAGTACTTC. Protein: CASSFRGIETQYF.

This chain connects TRBV20-1 to TRBJ1-6; weak D call: TRBD1 (6 bases). Germline CDR1 reads DFQATT; CDR2 reads SNEGSKA (reference sequence). The length of the CDR3 is 15 residues. The V end was cut by 3 bases, the J end by 7 bases, with 16 bases between. The CDR3 nucleotides read TGCAGTGCTAGTCGGCGGCAGGGGAAGAATTCACCCCTCCACTTT. Amino acid sequence: CSASRRQGKNSPLHF.

The chain carries TRBV7-2 and TRBJ2-5; 9 nucleotides align to TRBD2. There are 15 residues in the CDR3. J lost 5 bases, V lost 5 bases, and 9 bases had no gene match. Germline V CDR1 and CDR2: SGHTA, FQGNSA. The CDR3 sequence is CASSRGGRAEETQYF. CDR3 bases: TGTGCCAGCAGCCGTGGCGGGAGGGCCGAGGAGACCCAGTACTTC.

The chain links TRBV5-1 to TRBJ2-1; D is perhaps TRBD1 (5 bases). Looked up from germline, CDR1 is SGHRS and CDR2 is YFSETQ. V was cut by 0 bases and J by 2 bases, with 15 bases left in between. The CDR3 spans 17 residues. The CDR3 protein is CASSLGAQGLAYNEQFF. The CDR3 DNA sequence: TGCGCCAGCAGCTTGGGAGCCCAGGGCCTTGCCTACAATGAGCAGTTCTTC. The full variable domain, rest sourced from reference TRBV5-1 and TRBJ2-1, is KAGVTQTPRYLIKTRGQQVTLSCSPISGHRSVSWYQQTPGQGLQFLFEYFSETQRNKGNFPGRFSGRQFSNSRSEMNVSTLELGDSALYLCASSLGAQGLAYNEQFFGPGTRLTVL.

The chain uses TRBV30 and TRBJ1-2; D not resolved. Germline CDR1 is GTSNPN and CDR2 is SVGIG (reference sequence). V was pared by 0 bases and J by 10 bases, with 9 bases between. The CDR3 has 11 residues. The CDR3 region is CAWSVRDSYTF. CDR3 DNA sequence: TGTGCCTGGAGTGTACGTGACTCCTACACCTTC.

The gene calls are TRBV18 and TRBJ1-2, with D tentatively TRBD1 (6 bases). V lost 6 bases and J 2 bases, leaving 13 bases between the germline ends. The germline V gene has CDR1 KGHSH and CDR2 LQKENI. The CDR3 sequence is 14 residues long. CDR3 sequence reads: CASSPGTGNYGYTF. CDR3 sequence (DNA): TGTGCCAGCTCTCCGGGCACAGGGAACTATGGCTACACCTTC.

The rearrangement uses TRBV27 and TRBJ2-7, with 7 nucleotides matching TRBD2. This CDR3 region has 17 residues. CDR1 is MNHEY and CDR2 is SMNVEV in the germline V gene (reference sequence). V lost 3 bases and J lost 1; bases outside the gene matches: 12. The CDR3 nucleotides read TGTGCCAGCAGTTTTGGTAAGATTAGCGGGCGATCCTACGAGCAGTACTTC. Translation: CASSFGKISGRSYEQYF.

This clone has more than one count but fewer than ten. The gene calls are TRBV14 and TRBJ1-2; no clear D gene. Germline V gene sequence: CDR1 SGHDN, CDR2 FVKESK. The CDR3 loop spans 13 amino acids. Trimming took 0 bases from V and 6 from J, leaving 8 bases between them. The CDR3 reads CASSQDLRDGYTF. As DNA, the CDR3 is TGTGCCAGCAGCCAAGACCTGAGGGATGGCTACACCTTC.

The chain employs TRBV7-3 and TRBJ2-3, with TRBD2 as a possible D gene (6 bases). This CDR3 is 14 amino acids long. The germline V gene encodes CDR1 SGHTA and CDR2 FQGTGA. V was cut by 3 bases and J by 3 bases, with 10 bases left in between. CDR3 DNA: TGTGCCAGCAGCTTCGGGACTCTTACAGATACGCAGTATTTT. Translated, it gives CASSFGTLTDTQYF.

The chain combines TRBV6-4 with TRBJ2-1, with D tentatively TRBD2 (7 bases). V dropped 3 bases and J dropped 4 bases, with 16 bases sitting between them. This CDR3 has 16 residues. From germline, CDR1 is MRHNA and CDR2 SNTAGT. CDR3 sequence reads: CASSESPGGDYNEQFF. CDR3 in DNA: TGTGCCAGCAGTGAAAGCCCGGGGGGCGATTACAATGAGCAGTTCTTC.

The chain has TRBV4-1 and TRBJ1-2; D gene uncertain. V was shortened by 0 bases and J by 4 bases, with 6 bases between the two germline ends. The CDR3 contains 13 residues. Germline lookup yields CDR1 MGHRA and CDR2 YSYEKL. CDR3 sequence (DNA): TGCGCCAGCAGCCAAGATGAGCGCTATGGCTACACCTTC. Translating it yields CASSQDERYGYTF.

The V call is TRBV2, the J call TRBJ1-1; maybe TRBD1 (5 bases). The CDR3 sequence is 18 residues long. With 2 bases removed from V and 1 base from J, the gap between germline ends came to 20 bases. Germline V CDR1 and CDR2: SNHLY, FYNNEI. CDR3 nucleotide sequence: TGTGCCAGCAGTGAACGCGGGGGTGGTGTGCGTTGGAACACTGAAGCTTTCTTT. Protein product: CASSERGGGVRWNTEAFF.

This clone appeared once. This chain connects TRBV6-5 to TRBJ1-2; tentatively, D is TRBD1 (6 bases). The CDR3 loop spans 12 amino acids. Germline loops: CDR1 MNHEY, CDR2 SVGAGI. V gave up 11 bases and J gave up 3 bases, with 13 bases separating them. CDR3 DNA: TGTGCCCGAGGAGGGGGGGACTATGGCTACACCTTC. Translating it yields CARGGGDYGYTF.

The gene calls are TRBV19 and TRBJ1-2; D is perhaps TRBD1 (5 bases). With 5 bases removed from V and 2 bases from J, the gap between germline ends came to 12 bases. CDR1 and CDR2 (germline): LNHDA, SQIVND (reference sequence). CDR3 size: 14 residues. The CDR3 is CASSLGQKNYGYTF. CDR3 bases: TGTGCCAGTAGTCTTGGACAAAAAAACTATGGCTACACCTTC.

The chain links TRBV19 to TRBJ1-1; a possible D gene is TRBD1 (5 bases). V gave up 5 bases and J gave up 1 base, with 14 bases separating them. The CDR3 covers 15 residues. Germline CDR1 and CDR2: LNHDA and SQIVND (reference sequence). CDR3 amino acids: CASSPRWQGNTEAFF. The CDR3 DNA reads TGTGCCAGTAGTCCTCGGTGGCAGGGGAACACTGAAGCTTTCTTT.

The rearrangement uses TRBV28 and TRBJ1-1, with TRBD1 matching 8 bases. This CDR3 comprises 11 residues. The junction had 3 bases not matched to a gene; V was cut back by 5 bases and J by 10 bases. Per the germline V gene, CDR1 is MDHEN and CDR2 is SYDVKM. For the CDR3, the DNA is TGTGCCAGCAGTCGACAGGGGCGAGCTTTCTTT. Translation: CASSRQGRAFF.

This chain joins TRBV6-2 or TRBV6-3 and TRBJ2-1, with 14 bases lining up with TRBD2. After removal of 6 bases from V and 7 bases from J, the junction contained 11 bases not matched to a gene. The CDR3 is 17 residues long. Germline V gives CDR1 MNHEY, CDR2 SVGEGT. For the CDR3, the DNA is TGTGCCAGCAGCCAGGGACTAGCGGGAGAACCCTTGAATGAGCAGTTCTTC. Its protein is CASSQGLAGEPLNEQFF.

For the CDR3, the DNA is TGTGCCACCAGTGATTTGCGGTCTAGCGGGGGGTTTAATGAGCAGTTCTTC. Its protein is CATSDLRSSGGFNEQFF. V is TRBV24-1 and J is TRBJ2-1; 11 positions match TRBD2. The V segment lost 0 bases and the J segment 7 bases; nucleotides outside the gene matches: 7. The CDR3 spans 17 residues. The germline CDR1 and CDR2 sequences are KGHDR and SFDVKD.

This chain links TRBV9 with TRBJ2-7, with TRBD2 identical over 7 bases. Germline assignment: CDR1 SGDLS and CDR2 YYNGEE. V lost 4 bases and J lost 1; bases outside the gene matches: 11. The CDR3 has 16 amino acids. The CDR3 DNA reads as TGTGCCAGCAGCTTCAAAGGCGGGAGTGTTTCCTACGAGCAGTACTTC. It is translated as CASSFKGGSVSYEQYF.

This chain links TRBV20-1 with TRBJ2-1; D is undetermined. The CDR3 consists of 11 residues. V lost 5 bases to trimming and J lost 9 bases, with 11 bases between them. The germline V gene encodes CDR1 DFQATT and CDR2 SNEGSKA (reference sequence). CDR3 coding DNA: TGCAGTGCTTCCACACGTACTGAGCAGTTCTTC. It translates to CSASTRTEQFF.

The V call is TRBV19, the J call TRBJ1-1; D gene uncertain. CDR1 and CDR2 from the germline V gene are LNHDA and SQIVND (reference sequence). V gave up 2 bases and J gave up 1 base, with 8 bases separating them. This CDR3 is built from 14 residues. CDR3 sequence reads: CASSIIGGNTEAFF. The CDR3 DNA reads TGTGCCAGTAGTATAATAGGAGGGAACACTGAAGCTTTCTTT. The full variable domain, completed using reference TRBV19 and TRBJ1-1, is DGGITQSPKYLFRKEGQNVTLSCEQNLNHDAMYWYRQDPGQGLRLIYYSQIVNDFQKGDIAEGYSVSREKKESFPLTVTSAQKNPTAFYLCASSIIGGNTEAFFGQGTRLTVV.

The J gene is TRBJ1-3, the V gene TRBV9; TRBD1 is a possible D gene (5 bases). Germline V CDR1 and CDR2: SGDLS, YYNGEE. This CDR3 has 17 residues. V lost 0 bases, J lost 2 bases, and 15 bases lay in between. DNA of the CDR3: TGTGCCAGCAGCGTAGAAGTGAGTCGGGGGGCTGGAAACACCATATATTTT. It yields the protein CASSVEVSRGAGNTIYF.

The V call is TRBV2, the J call TRBJ2-7; 9 positions match TRBD2. CDR1 is SNHLY, CDR2 FYNNEI, per germline. The CDR3 extends over 17 amino acids. Trimming took 2 bases from V and 6 from J; bases not matched to a gene: 14. CDR3 DNA: TGTGCCAGCAGTGAACTAAGCCCGGGACTAGCAGCAGGCGAGCAGTACTTC. This sequence encodes CASSELSPGLAAGEQYF.